The T cell receptor (beta chain) described here comes from a study of blood T cell repertoires in COVID-19. The CDR3 is 17 residues long. V lost 0 bases to trimming and J lost 0 bases, with 13 bases between them. Germline CDR1 SGDLS, CDR2 YYNGEE. The method was immunoSEQ multiplex PCR; TCRdb's version includes in-frame clones alone and lacks a portion of them. The table lists 300,000 or so clones, around 90% of them singletons. The sequence was obtained from a woman aged 25 to 39 who had recovered from COVID-19. The chain uses TRBV9 and TRBJ1-3; D is unclear. Sequenced sample: PBMCs or T cells enriched from blood (not recorded which). The CDR3 here is CASSVVSGRVSGNTIYF. The CDR3 nucleotides are TGTGCCAGCAGCGTAGTATCTGGGAGGGTCTCTGGAAACACCATATATTTT.